These T cell receptor beta chains were read from a single sample in a study of T cells after yellow fever vaccination. TCRdb independently ran MiXCR on the 5' RACE reads; one entry per CDR3 protein. The table shows fewer than 500,000 distinct CDR3 sequences, with around 19% occurring only once. Sequencing was performed on PBMCs, taken before the yellow fever booster vaccination. The receptors derive from a man aged 18 to 35 who received the YFV17D yellow fever vaccine. Each CDR3 is given with its conserved first and last residue. Each record gives: CDR3 length, J gene, clone size, V gene, CDR3 protein. Clone sizes are given selectively: once, few, many, or a class where the clone is expanded.

>11|TRBJ1-2|.|TRBV28
CASYRGYGYTF
>18|TRBJ2-2|.|TRBV2
CASSPGDQAYSNTGELFF
>17|TRBJ2-6|.|TRBV11-2
CASSLEGQGSGANVLTF
>16|TRBJ2-3|few|TRBV7-9
CASSTQTRRSTDTQYF
>11|TRBJ1-1|many|TRBV6-5
CASSLNKETFF
>12|TRBJ2-7|.|TRBV6-5
CASSERGREQYF
>12|TRBJ1-2|few|TRBV6-2/TRBV6-3
CVALDKNYGYTF
>11|TRBJ1-1|.|TRBV29-1
CSADRNTEAFF
>12|TRBJ1-2|.|TRBV29-1
CSVEDRVGSNTF
>17|TRBJ2-3|few|TRBV7-2
CASSPRGASGVRDTQYF
>13|TRBJ1-1|few|TRBV6-5
CASRRTLNTEAFF
>13|TRBJ1-1|many|TRBV18
CASSPQVNTEAFF
>14|TRBJ2-1|many|TRBV5-1
CASTPGQGANEQFF
>14|TRBJ2-3|.|TRBV7-3
CASSLGQTADTQYF
>15|TRBJ1-2|.|TRBV5-4
CASSLVGGPTGSYTF
>15|TRBJ1-5|.|TRBV5-1
CASSLAVGGNQPQHF
>16|TRBJ1-2|.|TRBV6-5
CASRTIAGGTNYGYTF
>11|TRBJ2-5|.|TRBV20-1
CSATGVETQYF
>13|TRBJ2-7|.|TRBV7-2
CASSPGLDYEQYF
>14|TRBJ1-1|.|TRBV4-1
CASSQGRWRTEAFF
>18|TRBJ2-5|few|TRBV7-2
CASSLASGGAPFQETQYF
>14|TRBJ1-1|.|TRBV6-5
CASSERQPNTEAFF
>17|TRBJ1-4|.|TRBV2
CASSEASSGTGAEKLFF
>10|TRBJ1-2|many|TRBV20-1
CSARADGYTF
>14|TRBJ1-1|.|TRBV20-1
CSAREGSSNTEAFF
>16|TRBJ2-5|few|TRBV9
CASSVGAMRRSQTQYF
>13|TRBJ2-7|.|TRBV18
CASSPPVQGEQYF
>15|TRBJ1-2|.|TRBV7-2
CASSSGPDRVWGYTF
>16|TRBJ2-3|.|TRBV27
CASSLGFQGPTDTQYF
>14|TRBJ1-4|few|TRBV9
CASSRDSYNEKLFF
>15|TRBJ1-1|few|TRBV18
CASSPNLGGYTEAFF
>15|TRBJ1-6|.|TRBV2
CASSEGVGVLSPLHF
>17|TRBJ1-2|once|TRBV3-1
CASSQGGTGGVGYGYTF
>17|TRBJ2-2|.|TRBV5-1
CASRRTSGRLNTGELFF
>18|TRBJ2-5|many|TRBV4-1
CASSRSLERGELQETQYF
>15|TRBJ1-2|few|TRBV27
CASSLLGGDYYGYTF
>18|TRBJ2-2|few|TRBV6-2/TRBV6-3
CASSSVTIGRGYIGELFF
>11|TRBJ1-1|few|TRBV5-1
CASTRDRVAFF
>15|TRBJ1-5|.|TRBV20-1
CSASTGGALRQPQHF
>16|TRBJ1-6|.|TRBV5-6
CASSLLGERGYSPLHF
>15|TRBJ1-2|many|TRBV20-1
CSARGVLPWDGGYTF
>17|TRBJ1-3|few|TRBV6-5
CASSYSFTGGFENTIYF
>15|TRBJ2-7|many|TRBV4-3
CASSQSPGQGSEQYF
>16|TRBJ1-2|.|TRBV5-1
CASSLAFRGKGNGYTF
>13|TRBJ2-5|many|TRBV29-1
CSAPTIGAETQYF
>13|TRBJ1-1|.|TRBV27
CASSLDRRGSAFF
>16|TRBJ2-1|many|TRBV7-2
CASSLEFPGAGGEQFF
>12|TRBJ2-7|many|TRBV4-3
CASSQDGYEQYF